These 20 T cell receptor beta chains were sequenced from one sample in a study. MiXCR, applied by TCRdb to the 5' RACE reads, yields one record per CDR3 protein. The sample yields 35,000 to 50,000 distinct CDR3 sequences, approximately 30% seen once. Sequencing was carried out using tumor-infiltrating memory CD4+ T cells sorted from the breast tumor. Subset: memory CD4+ T cells, CD4+CD45RO+CD25-. These TCRs come from a female donor with breast cancer.

The sample holds many counts of this clonotype. The chain recombines TRBV4-2 with TRBJ2-7; TRBD1 matches at 9 bases. Trimming took 0 bases from V and 4 from J; bases not matched to a gene: 7. The CDR3 sequence is 16 residues long. The germline CDR1 and CDR2 sequences are LGHNA and YNFKEQ. The CDR3 sequence: CASSQELGTGLYEQYF. CDR3 nucleotides: TGTGCCAGCAGCCAAGAACTAGGGACAGGGCTATACGAGCAGTACTTC.

With respect to this clonotype: A much larger clone sits a single nucleotide away, making a read error possible. The chain carries TRBV20-1 and TRBJ1-6; TRBD1 aligns across 8 bases. The CDR3 runs 14 residues. Germline-derived CDR1 and CDR2 are DFQATT and SNEGSKA (reference sequence). Unmatched junction bases numbered 10, after V lost 6 bases and J lost 9 bases. CDR3 DNA: TGCAGTGCCCCGACAGGGGCGGATAGTTCACCCCTCCACTTT. Encoded protein: CSAPTGADSSPLHF.

This clonotype occurred a few times. CDR3 DNA: TGTGCCAGCAGATGGGGTGGGCAGGCCTCCTACGAGCAGTACTTC. This gives the protein CASRWGGQASYEQYF. V is TRBV27 and J is TRBJ2-7; D unclear. V lost 6 bases and J 0 bases, leaving 15 bases between the germline ends. The V gene's germline CDR1 is MNHEY and CDR2 SMNVEV (reference sequence). The CDR3 sequence is 15 residues long.

A few counts support this clonotype. The chain joins TRBV10-3 to TRBJ2-3; TRBD2 aligns across 12 bases. V lost 6 bases, J lost 6 bases, and 7 bases stayed unmatched. The CDR3 contains 15 residues. Germline-derived CDR1 and CDR2 are ENHRY and SYGVKD. The CDR3 protein is CAIRTTSGSDDTQYF. The CDR3 DNA reads TGTGCCATCAGAACGACTAGCGGGAGCGACGATACGCAGTATTTT.

The chain has TRBV7-9 and TRBJ2-3; possibly TRBD1 or TRBD2 for D (6 bases each). V was clipped by 5 bases and J by 8 bases, with 11 bases between them. This CDR3 contains 12 residues. Per the germline V gene, CDR1 is SEHNR and CDR2 is FQNEAQ (reference sequence). The CDR3 DNA follows: TGTGCCAGCAGCCGACAGGAGGGTACGCAGTATTTT. It codes for CASSRQEGTQYF.

The chain employs TRBV7-9 and TRBJ2-5, with 9 positions matching TRBD1. Germline-derived CDR1 and CDR2 are SEHNR and FQNEAQ (reference sequence). The CDR3 is 15 amino acids. V gave up 1 base and J gave up 4 bases; unmatched junction bases: 4. The CDR3 nucleotides are TGTGCCAGCAGCTTAGATGGGACAGGGATAGAGACCCAGTACTTC. Its translation is CASSLDGTGIETQYF.

The chain links TRBV20-1 to TRBJ1-5; TRBD1 matches at 8 bases. Germline V CDR1 and CDR2: DFQATT, SNEGSKA (reference sequence). The CDR3 has 15 amino acids. J lost 6 bases, V lost 7 bases, and 14 bases had no gene match. CDR3 nucleotides: TGCAGTGTTAGGCCTCGAACAGGGGGAGGTCAGCCCCAGCATTTT. Amino acids: CSVRPRTGGGQPQHF.

Ten or more counts support this clonotype. This chain uses TRBV20-1 with TRBJ2-1; the match to TRBD2 covers 9 bases. Germline V gene data show CDR1 as DFQATT and CDR2 as SNEGSKA (reference sequence). V shed 3 bases and J 0 bases; nucleotides not matched to a gene: 9. This CDR3 has 17 amino acids. The CDR3 sequence: CSASNSGSSGSYNEQFF. The CDR3 DNA reads as TGCAGTGCTAGTAATAGCGGGAGTTCTGGCTCCTACAATGAGCAGTTCTTC.

The V and J genes are TRBV27 and TRBJ2-2; 7 nucleotides align to TRBD2. Germline CDR1 reads MNHEY; CDR2 reads SMNVEV (reference sequence). This CDR3 contains 12 residues. V lost 8 bases and J lost 14; bases outside the gene matches: 11. CDR3 coding DNA: TGTGCCAGCCCCGATGGGGGGGACGACCTGTTTTTT. This codes for CASPDGGDDLFF.

This clonotype was seen just once. The chain is built from TRBV20-1 and TRBJ1-6, with TRBD1 identical over 7 bases. The junction had 14 bases not matched to a gene; V was cut back by 2 bases and J by 7 bases. The CDR3 contains 17 residues. From germline, CDR1 is DFQATT and CDR2 SNEGSKA (reference sequence). Here the CDR3 reads CSARNHQSGTENSPLHF. CDR3 DNA: TGCAGTGCTAGAAATCACCAATCCGGGACAGAAAATTCACCCCTCCACTTT.

For this clonotype: Just one base apart from a much larger clone, this may be a read error. This chain uses TRBV12-3 or TRBV12-4 with TRBJ1-5, with D perhaps matching TRBD1 (5 bases). The better agreement between TRBJ2-3 and the DNA end casts doubt on the J call. The CDR3 consists of 13 residues. In DNA, the CDR3 is TGTGCCAGCAGTTTACAGGGCAATCAGCCCCAGTATTTT. As protein: CASSLQGNQPQYF.

The chain recombines TRBV20-1 with TRBJ2-1; D is uncertain. V was pared by 6 bases and J by 8 bases, with 8 bases between. The CDR3 spans 10 residues. Germline CDR1 DFQATT, CDR2 SNEGSKA (reference sequence). In DNA, the CDR3 is TGCAGTGCCGAACTCTATGAGCAGTTCTTC. Translating it yields CSAELYEQFF.

V and J are TRBV4-1 and TRBJ2-1; D may be TRBD1 (6 bases). The CDR3 covers 15 residues. The V gene lost 4 bases and the J gene lost 9 bases, with 19 bases spanning the gap. Germline-derived CDR1 and CDR2 are MGHRA and YSYEKL. Written as DNA, the CDR3 is TGCGCCAGCAGCCTACTAGTAAGGGGACATGTTGAGCAGTTCTTC. Its protein is CASSLLVRGHVEQFF.

The chain recombines TRBV5-4 with TRBJ2-5; tentatively, D is TRBD1 (5 bases). With 5 bases removed from V and 5 bases from J, the gap between germline ends came to 19 bases. The CDR3 runs 15 residues. Looked up from germline, CDR1 is SGHNT and CDR2 is YYREEE (reference sequence). The CDR3 DNA is TGTGCCAGCAGACCTACAGGTCCCTTAGTGGAGACCCAGTACTTC. The encoded protein is CASRPTGPLVETQYF.

By share of the sample, this clonotype is medium-sized. The chain recombines TRBV29-1 with TRBJ1-1; D call uncertain. Trimming took off 2 bases at V and 6 bases at J, with 22 bases between the two ends. The germline V gene encodes CDR1 SQVTM and CDR2 ANQGSEA. The CDR3 totals 16 residues. CDR3 in DNA: TGCAGCGTTGAAAACGCCCGCGGGTTATTGGGTGCTGAAGCTTTCTTT. Protein product: CSVENARGLLGAEAFF. Filled out from reference TRBV29-1 and TRBJ1-1, the complete variable domain reads SAVISQKPSRDICQRGTSLTIQCQVDSQVTMMFWYRQQPGQSLTLIATANQGSEATYESGFVIDKFPISRPNLTFSTLTVSNMSPEDSSIYLCSVENARGLLGAEAFFGQGTRLTVV.

The rearrangement links TRBV20-1 to TRBJ1-1, with D uncertain. The V gene lost 2 bases and the J gene lost 8 bases, with 9 bases spanning the gap. The CDR3 has 11 amino acids. The germline gives CDR1 DFQATT, CDR2 SNEGSKA (reference sequence). The CDR3 DNA is TGCAGTGCTAGAACGGATCTCGAAGCTTTCTTT. Translated: CSARTDLEAFF.

Comments on this clonotype: This may come from a read error, since a much larger clone is one base off. The chain recombines TRBV7-8 with TRBJ2-7; D call uncertain. Per the germline V gene, CDR1 is SGHVS and CDR2 is FQNEAQ. Trimming shortened V by 5 bases and J by 2 bases, and 4 bases separated the two germline ends. This CDR3 is 11 amino acids long. The CDR3 DNA follows: TGTGCCAGCAGCCCCCCCTACGAGCAGTACTTC. Translated: CASSPPYEQYF. The full variable domain, its missing parts supplied by reference TRBV7-8 and TRBJ2-7, is GAGVSQSPRYKVAKRGQDVALRCDPISGHVSLFWYQQALGQGPEFLTYFQNEAQLDKSGLPSDRFFAERPEGSVSTLKIQRTQQEDSAVYLCASSPPYEQYFGPGTRLTVT.

This sequence joins TRBV24-1 and TRBJ2-1; 16 nucleotides agree with TRBD2. The CDR3 contains 18 residues. Trimming removed 3 bases from V and 9 bases from J; junction bases left unmatched: 10. Germline V CDR1 and CDR2: KGHDR, SFDVKD. CDR3 coding DNA: TGTGCCACCAGTGATCGGGGACTAGCGGGAGGGAGGATGAGTGAGCAGTTCTTC. Translation gives CATSDRGLAGGRMSEQFF.

This chain links TRBV27 with TRBJ2-6; maybe TRBD2 (6 bases). CDR3 length equals 18 residues. Trimming shortened V by 5 bases and J by 5 bases, and 22 bases separated the two germline ends. Germline-derived CDR1 and CDR2 are MNHEY and SMNVEV (reference sequence). The CDR3: CASSNYGRALGRANVLTF. Here the CDR3 DNA reads TGTGCCAGCAGTAACTACGGGAGAGCCCTCGGAAGGGCCAACGTCCTGACTTTC.

The chain links TRBV6-6 to TRBJ2-3; 7 nucleotides agree with TRBD1. The CDR3 extends over 14 amino acids. Germline assignment: CDR1 MNHNY and CDR2 SVGAGI (reference sequence). V was clipped by 7 bases and J by 3 bases; unmatched bases: 7. The CDR3 is CASNGQVGTDTQYF. The CDR3 bases are TGTGCCAGCAATGGACAGGTTGGGACAGATACGCAGTATTTT.